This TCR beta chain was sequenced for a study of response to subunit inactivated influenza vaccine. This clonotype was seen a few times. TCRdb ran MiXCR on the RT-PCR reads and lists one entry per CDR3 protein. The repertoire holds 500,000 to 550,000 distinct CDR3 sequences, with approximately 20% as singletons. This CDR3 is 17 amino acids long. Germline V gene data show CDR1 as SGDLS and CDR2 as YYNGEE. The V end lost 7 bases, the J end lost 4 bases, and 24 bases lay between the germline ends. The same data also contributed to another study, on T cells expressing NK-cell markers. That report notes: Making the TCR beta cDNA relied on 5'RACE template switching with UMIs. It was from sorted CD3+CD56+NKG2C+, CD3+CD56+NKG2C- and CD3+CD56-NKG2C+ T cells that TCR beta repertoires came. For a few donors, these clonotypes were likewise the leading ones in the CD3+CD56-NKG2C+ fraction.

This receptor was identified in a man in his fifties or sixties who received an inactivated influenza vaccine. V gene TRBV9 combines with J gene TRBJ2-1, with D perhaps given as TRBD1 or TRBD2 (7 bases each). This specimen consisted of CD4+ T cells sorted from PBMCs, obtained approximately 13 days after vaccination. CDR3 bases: TGTGCCAGCGGCCTAGGGGGCGGCGGGAGTACATACAATGAGCAGTTCTTC. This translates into CASGLGGGGSTYNEQFF.